This is a list of T cell receptor beta chains from one sample in a study of shared clonotypes between healthy human individuals. Using immunoSEQ multiplex PCR, the repertoire was profiled, and TCRdb retains in-frame clones only, with some absent. This sample has 1,400,000 or so clones, with roughly 98.5% found just once. Material for sequencing was naive CD4+ T cells sorted from blood. The receptors originated from a man aged 25 to 40 in good health. The CDR3 runs from the conserved cysteine through the conserved F or W. The order of the fields is clone size, D gene, V gene, J gene, CDR3 DNA, CDR3 protein. The D gene is left open where the match is weak. A clone size is listed for some rows: how often the clone was seen (once, few, many), or a class if it is expanded.

-,-,TRBV20-1,TRBJ2-3,TGCAGTGCTAGACGGGGAGATACGCAGTATTTT,CSARRGDTQYF
once,-,TRBV7-2,TRBJ2-5,TGTGCCAGCAGCTTAGGGGAAGAGACCCAGTACTTC,CASSLGEETQYF
-,-,TRBV7-7,TRBJ2-5,TGTGCCAGCAGCTCTTTGACAGGGAGGTCAGAGACCCAGTACTTC,CASSSLTGRSETQYF
once,-,TRBV5-5,TRBJ2-7,TGTGCCAGCAGCCGGGTGCGGGAAAGCTTTACCTACGAGCAGTACTTC,CASSRVRESFTYEQYF
-,-,TRBV9,TRBJ2-1,TGTGCCAGCAGCCCCGAGGGGGGGGTCTCCTACAATGAGCAGTTCTTC,CASSPEGGVSYNEQFF
once,-,TRBV4-3,TRBJ2-3,TGCGCCAGCAGCCAAGAGGCGCGCGCAGATACGCAGTATTTT,CASSQEARADTQYF
once,TRBD2,TRBV5-1,TRBJ2-3,TGCGCCAGCAGCTCTCGACTAGCGTCAGATACGCAGTATTTT,CASSSRLASDTQYF
once,TRBD1,TRBV28,TRBJ2-7,TGTGCCAGCAAGTTTGGGGGACAGGGGGCCTACGAGCAGTACTTC,CASKFGGQGAYEQYF
-,-,TRBV4-1,TRBJ1-2,TGCGCCAGCAGCCAAGATAGCACGCGGACTAACTATGGCTACACCTTC,CASSQDSTRTNYGYTF
-,TRBD1,TRBV29-1,TRBJ2-3,TGCAGCGCCAGGACAGGGGGCCGCACAGATACGCAGTATTTT,CSARTGGRTDTQYF
-,-,TRBV29-1,TRBJ1-4,TGCAGCGTTGAAAGCGGGGCGGAAAAACTGTTTTTT,CSVESGAEKLFF
-,-,TRBV28,TRBJ2-7,TGTGCCAGCAGTTTATCCGGGAGCCGCCACGAGCAGTACTTC,CASSLSGSRHEQYF
-,TRBD2,TRBV28,TRBJ2-1,TGTGCCAGCAGTTCCCGGACTAGCGGGAGTAATGAGCAGTTCTTC,CASSSRTSGSNEQFF
-,-,TRBV18,TRBJ1-1,TGTGCCAGCTCACAGTCCCGGACGGGGAACACTGAAGCTTTCTTT,CASSQSRTGNTEAFF
-,TRBD1,TRBV5-4,TRBJ2-7,TGTGCCAGCAGCTACGGACACGCGACAGGGCGGTACGAGCAGTACTTC,CASSYGHATGRYEQYF
-,-,TRBV5-1,TRBJ1-3,TGCGCCAGCAGCTCGGGCAGGACACTTTCTGGAAACACCATATATTTT,CASSSGRTLSGNTIYF
-,TRBD2,TRBV10-1,TRBJ2-1,TGCGCCAGCAGTGGCAGCGGGAGAAGGGATGAGCAGTTCTTC,CASSGSGRRDEQFF
-,TRBD1,TRBV5-4,TRBJ2-5,TGTGCCAGCAGCCCCGGGACAGGCGGGGAAGAGACCCAGTACTTC,CASSPGTGGEETQYF
-,TRBD1,TRBV28,TRBJ2-7,TGTGCCAGCAGTTTATTAAACCCAGGGGGCGAAGGAGAGCAGTACTTC,CASSLLNPGGEGEQYF
-,-,TRBV27,TRBJ2-6,TGTGCCAGCAGTTTGCCCCCCTCTGGGGCCAACGTCCTGACTTTC,CASSLPPSGANVLTF
-,-,TRBV6-1,TRBJ2-6,TGTGCCGGCGGACAGCTCAGCTCTGGGGCCAACGTCCTGACTTTC,CAGGQLSSGANVLTF
-,-,TRBV20-1,TRBJ2-7,TGCAGTGCGGGGGGGCCCGGCGGGCAGTACTTC,CSAGGPGGQYF
-,-,TRBV28,TRBJ2-3,TGTGCCAGCAGCCGCGGAGAGGCAGGCACAGATACGCAGTATTTT,CASSRGEAGTDTQYF
-,-,TRBV6-6,TRBJ2-5,TGTGCCAGCAGTTACTCATCCAGGCAGACCCAGTACTTC,CASSYSSRQTQYF
-,TRBD1,TRBV5-1,TRBJ2-7,TGCGCCAGCAGTCGGGACAGCTACGAGCAGTACTTC,CASSRDSYEQYF
-,-,TRBV29-1,TRBJ1-4,TGCAGCGTAGGGACAGAAAAACTGTTTTTT,CSVGTEKLFF
-,TRBD2,TRBV5-4,TRBJ2-7,TGTGCCAGCAGCTTCGGACTAGCGGGAGTGAAAAATGAGCAGTACTTC,CASSFGLAGVKNEQYF